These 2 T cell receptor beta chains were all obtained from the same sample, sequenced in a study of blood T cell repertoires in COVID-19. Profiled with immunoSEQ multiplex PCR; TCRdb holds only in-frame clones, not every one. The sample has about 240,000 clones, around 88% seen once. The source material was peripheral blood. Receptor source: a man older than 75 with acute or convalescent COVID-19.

CDR3 protein: CASSRAGQETQYF. CDR3 DNA sequence: TGTGCCAGCAGCCGAGCAGGCCAAGAGACCCAGTACTTC. The rearrangement links TRBV3-1 (or the pseudogene TRBV3-2) to TRBJ2-5; no clear D gene. Looked up from germline, CDR1 is LGHDT and CDR2 is YNNKEL (reference sequence). This CDR3 is built from 13 residues. Deletions cut 4 bases from V and 1 base from J, with 7 bases between.

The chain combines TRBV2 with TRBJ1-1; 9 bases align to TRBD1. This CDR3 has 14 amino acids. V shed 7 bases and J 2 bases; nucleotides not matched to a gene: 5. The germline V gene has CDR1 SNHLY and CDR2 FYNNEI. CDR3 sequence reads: CASTRTGANTEAFF. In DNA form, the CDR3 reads TGTGCCAGCACTCGGACAGGGGCAAACACTGAAGCTTTCTTT.